These 30 T cell receptor beta chains came from one sample sequenced in a study of cytomegalovirus exposure and HLA in healthy donors. PCR employed 60 Vbeta and 13 Jbeta primers. Sequencing used immunoSEQ multiplex PCR; TCRdb keeps in-frame clones, though not all of them. The sample contains roughly 110,000 clones, roughly 70% of which appear only once. Material for sequencing was PBMCs. These receptors were obtained from a male donor in good health and CMV-seropositive.

This chain links TRBV7-9 with TRBJ2-1, with a possible D match to TRBD2 (5 bases). V shed 4 bases and J shed 7 bases, with 20 bases lying between them. Germline V gene lookup returns CDR1 SEHNR and CDR2 FQNEAQ (reference sequence). The CDR3 is 16 residues long. In nucleotides, the CDR3 is TGTGCCAGCAGCTACCGTGAGAGGGAGCAGAAGAATGAGCAGTTCTTC. It encodes CASSYREREQKNEQFF.

The chain uses TRBV9 and TRBJ2-1; 10 bases fit TRBD2. Unmatched junction bases numbered 8, after V lost 2 bases and J lost 9 bases. Germline V gene sequence: CDR1 SGDLS, CDR2 YYNGEE. This CDR3 is 15 amino acids long. CDR3 in DNA: TGTGCCAGCAGCGTCGGGACTAGCGACCAGAGTGAGCAGTTCTTC. It specifies CASSVGTSDQSEQFF.

The chain recombines TRBV10-3 with TRBJ2-3, with 11 nucleotides matching TRBD2. CDR3 length: 16 residues. The J segment lost 6 bases and the V segment lost 6 bases, leaving 11 bases of the junction unmatched. Looked up from germline, CDR1 is ENHRY and CDR2 is SYGVKD. This chain's CDR3 is CAISGKGGLAADTQYF. The DNA for the CDR3 is TGTGCCATCAGCGGAAAAGGGGGACTAGCGGCGGATACGCAGTATTTT.

This clone showed up just once. The CDR3 reads CASSLVGGTEFEQYF. As DNA, the CDR3 is TGTGCCAGCAGCTTAGTAGGCGGGACAGAATTCGAGCAGTACTTC. V usage is TRBV7-2 and J usage is TRBJ2-7; tentative D call: TRBD1 (7 bases). In germline, CDR1 is SGHTA, CDR2 FQGNSA. This CDR3 is 15 amino acids long. Trimming pared 1 base from V and 6 bases from J, leaving 16 bases between.

The V call is TRBV7-3, the J call TRBJ2-7, with a tentative D call TRBD2 (5 bases). The CDR3 loop spans 12 amino acids. The germline CDR1 and CDR2 sequences are SGHTA and FQGTGA. The V gene lost 3 bases and the J gene lost 6 bases, with 9 bases spanning the gap. The CDR3 coding sequence is TGTGCCAGCAGCTTCGGACTGGGCGAGCAGTACTTC. Encoded protein: CASSFGLGEQYF. The full variable domain, completed using reference TRBV7-3 and TRBJ2-7, is GAGVSQTPSNKVTEKGKYVELRCDPISGHTALYWYRQSLGQGPEFLIYFQGTGAADDSGLPNDRFFAVRPEGSVSTLKIQRTERGDSAVYLCASSFGLGEQYFGPGTRLTVT.

This sequence joins TRBV27 and TRBJ2-7; D remains ambiguous. CDR3 length equals 14 residues. Germline CDR1 and CDR2: MNHEY and SMNVEV (reference sequence). V gave up 1 base and J gave up 2 bases, with 9 bases separating them. In nucleotides, the CDR3 is TGTGCCAGCAGTTTATGGCACACCCCCTACGAGCAGTACTTC. Translation: CASSLWHTPYEQYF.

In this sample, this clone turned up once. J is TRBJ2-1 and V is TRBV27; TRBD2 aligns across 14 bases. The CDR3 extends over 18 amino acids. Germline V gene data show CDR1 as MNHEY and CDR2 as SMNVEV (reference sequence). Losses at the gene ends were 10 bases for V and 0 bases for J; bases not matched to a gene: 11. The chain's CDR3 is CATTGLAGVSSSYNEQFF. The CDR3, as DNA: TGTGCCACCACGGGACTAGCGGGAGTCTCGAGCTCCTACAATGAGCAGTTCTTC.

V is TRBV28 and J is TRBJ1-1; 9 nucleotides line up with TRBD1. Germline V gene lookup returns CDR1 MDHEN and CDR2 SYDVKM. Unmatched junction bases numbered 11, after V lost 5 bases and J lost 4 bases. CDR3 size: 16 residues. CDR3 region: CASSPAPQGAGTEAFF. The CDR3 DNA sequence: TGTGCCAGCAGTCCAGCCCCACAGGGGGCTGGCACTGAAGCTTTCTTT. Supplemented by reference TRBV28 and TRBJ1-1, the full variable domain reads DVKVTQSSRYLVKRTGEKVFLECVQDMDHENMFWYRQDPGLGLRLIYFSYDVKMKEKGDIPEGYSVSREKKERFSLILESASTNQTSMYLCASSPAPQGAGTEAFFGQGTRLTVV.

The chain combines TRBV13 with TRBJ1-3; no firm D call. The V end lost 2 bases, the J end lost 2 bases, and 7 bases lay between the germline ends. The CDR3 length is 14 residues. Per the germline V gene, CDR1 is PRHDT and CDR2 is FYEKMQ (reference sequence). The CDR3 protein is CASSLRVAGNTIYF. The CDR3 DNA reads TGTGCCAGCAGCTTAAGAGTCGCTGGAAACACCATATATTTT. The complete variable domain, with remaining parts taken from reference TRBV13 and TRBJ1-3, reads AAGVIQSPRHLIKEKRETATLKCYPIPRHDTVYWYQQGPGQDPQFLISFYEKMQSDKGSIPDRFSAQQFSDYHSELNMSSLELGDSALYFCASSLRVAGNTIYFGEGSWLTVV.

The chain carries TRBV4-1 and TRBJ2-3; maybe TRBD1 (7 bases). This CDR3 contains 17 residues. CDR1 is MGHRA, CDR2 YSYEKL, per germline. Trimming left V 4 bases short and J 1 base short, with 18 bases between. CDR3 DNA sequence: TGCGCCAGCAGCCCAGATCCGTCAGGGGGGCGCACAGATACGCAGTATTTT. This codes for CASSPDPSGGRTDTQYF.

Only a few counts were recorded for this clone. The chain carries TRBV28 and TRBJ1-2; possible D gene TRBD1, 6 bases. In germline, CDR1 is MDHEN, CDR2 SYDVKM. V was cut by 5 bases and J by 4 bases, with 17 bases left in between. CDR3 length: 15 amino acids. The CDR3, as DNA: TGTGCCAGCAGTCAGTTCGGGACACTGTTCTATGGCTACACCTTC. Residues: CASSQFGTLFYGYTF.

The rearrangement uses TRBV6-5 and TRBJ2-5; the D is unclear. The J call may not be correct, given that the DNA end is closer to TRBJ2-7. This CDR3 contains 14 residues. CDR1 is MNHEY, CDR2 SVGAGI, per germline. The CDR3 nucleotides read TGTGCCAGCAGTTACCGGCAGGCCTCCTACGAGCAGTACTTC. This sequence encodes CASSYRQASYEQYF.

CDR3 sequence reads: CASSIASGSLFEQFF. The CDR3, as DNA: TGTGCCAGTAGTATAGCTAGCGGGAGTCTTTTTGAGCAGTTCTTC. The rearrangement links TRBV19 to TRBJ2-1; 10 bases align to TRBD2. V lost 1 base, J lost 9 bases, and 6 bases stayed unmatched. CDR3 size: 15 residues. Looked up from germline, CDR1 is LNHDA and CDR2 is SQIVND (reference sequence).

The chain joins TRBV7-2 to TRBJ1-2; TRBD1 agrees at 7 bases. Unmatched junction bases numbered 14, after V lost 5 bases and J lost 8 bases. The germline V gene has CDR1 SGHTA and CDR2 FQGNSA. The CDR3 extends over 15 amino acids. CDR3 sequence reads: CASSGTTGESGGYTF. CDR3 sequence (DNA): TGTGCCAGCAGCGGGACCACAGGGGAATCGGGAGGCTACACCTTC. The full variable domain, its missing parts supplied by reference TRBV7-2 and TRBJ1-2, is GAGVSQSPSNKVTEKGKDVELRCDPISGHTALYWYRQSLGQGLEFLIYFQGNSAPDKSGLPSDRFSAERTGGSVSTLTIQRTQQEDSAVYLCASSGTTGESGGYTFGSGTRLTVV.

This chain connects TRBV4-1 to TRBJ2-7; 7 positions match TRBD2. CDR1 and CDR2 from the germline V gene are MGHRA and YSYEKL. V was clipped by 4 bases and J by 2 bases; unmatched bases: 5. The CDR3 runs 14 residues. The CDR3 loop is CASSLSGTTYEQYF. For the CDR3, the DNA is TGCGCCAGCAGCCTAAGCGGGACTACCTACGAGCAGTACTTC.

This chain links TRBV25-1 with TRBJ2-5; a possible D gene is TRBD2 (5 bases). Judging by the DNA end, TRBJ2-7 fits better; the J call may be wrong. CDR3 length: 12 amino acids. Germline CDR1 MGHDK, CDR2 SYGVNS. CDR3 sequence: CASATGGYEQYF. The CDR3, as DNA: TGTGCCAGCGCCACTGGAGGCTACGAGCAGTACTTC.

V usage is TRBV4-3 and J usage is TRBJ2-1, with 8 bases aligning to TRBD2. The CDR3 spans 15 residues. CDR1 LGHNA and CDR2 YSLEER come from the germline V gene. The V gene end was trimmed by 2 bases and the J gene end by 0 bases; junction bases not matched to a gene: 0. The CDR3 coding sequence is TGCGCCAGCAGCCAAAGCGGGAGCTCCTACAATGAGCAGTTCTTC. As protein: CASSQSGSSYNEQFF.

The J gene is TRBJ2-1, the V gene TRBV7-2, with D tentatively TRBD1 (7 bases). CDR1 is SGHTA and CDR2 is FQGNSA in the germline V gene. V was clipped by 1 base and J by 3 bases, with 13 bases between them. The CDR3 length is 16 residues. The CDR3 sequence: CASSLVGGGGYNEQFF. DNA of the CDR3: TGTGCCAGCAGCTTAGTCGGAGGGGGCGGCTACAATGAGCAGTTCTTC.

CDR3 residues: CASSGRDQGFEQYF. CDR3 nucleotides: TGTGCCAGCAGCGGCAGGGATCAGGGATTCGAGCAGTACTTC. The chain joins TRBV9 to TRBJ2-7; tentative D call: TRBD1 (5 bases). Germline CDR1 and CDR2: SGDLS and YYNGEE. V was clipped by 3 bases and J by 6 bases, with 16 bases between them. This CDR3 has 14 amino acids.

The chain combines TRBV29-1 with TRBJ1-2; no clear D gene. The CDR3 runs to 11 residues. The ends were cut back, 7 bases at V and 6 bases at J, with 12 bases in the middle. Looked up from germline, CDR1 is SQVTM and CDR2 is ANQGSEA. CDR3 bases: TGCAGCGGGGGAGGCTCCGATGGCTACACCTTC. Its translation: CSGGGSDGYTF. Looking up the rest from reference TRBV29-1 and TRBJ1-2 gives the full variable domain: SAVISQKPSRDICQRGTSLTIQCQVDSQVTMMFWYRQQPGQSLTLIATANQGSEATYESGFVIDKFPISRPNLTFSTLTVSNMSPEDSSIYLCSGGGSDGYTFGSGTRLTVV.

The chain recombines TRBV25-1 with TRBJ2-7; 9 bases match TRBD1. The CDR3 totals 16 residues. The ends lost 6 bases at V and 1 base at J; junction bases unmatched: 10. Germline V gene data show CDR1 as MGHDK and CDR2 as SYGVNS. DNA for the CDR3: TGTGCCAGCAGCCCCGAGTTCGGGACAGGGTCCTACGAGCAGTACTTC. Translation: CASSPEFGTGSYEQYF.

This clone occurred a few times. The chain joins TRBV11-3 to TRBJ1-1, with D possibly matching TRBD1 (5 bases). The CDR3 runs 14 residues. Trimming stripped 5 bases from V and 8 bases from J, with 18 bases between. CDR1 SGHNT and CDR2 YENEEA come from the germline V gene. The CDR3, as DNA: TGTGCCAGCAGCCCGACCGGACGGGGGAAGGAAGCTTTCTTT. It yields the protein CASSPTGRGKEAFF. Full variable domain (rest looked up from reference TRBV11-3 and TRBJ1-1): EAGVVQSPRYKIIEKKQPVAFWCNPISGHNTLYWYLQNLGQGPELLIRYENEEAVDDSQLPKDRFSAERLKGVDSTLKIQPAELGDSAVYLCASSPTGRGKEAFFGQGTRLTVV.

The chain employs TRBV6-5 and TRBJ1-5, with 7 bases matching TRBD1. CDR1 is MNHEY and CDR2 is SVGAGI in the germline V gene. CDR3 size: 15 residues. V lost 6 bases to trimming and J lost 4 bases; unmatched junction nucleotides: 9. CDR3 loop: CASSPDRTTNQPQHF. CDR3 sequence (DNA): TGTGCCAGCAGCCCGGACAGGACAACAAATCAGCCCCAGCATTTT.

This clone was seen only a few times. The V and J genes are TRBV9 and TRBJ2-7; D is unclear. V was cut by 2 bases and J by 13 bases, with 19 bases left in between. Germline CDR1 and CDR2: SGDLS and YYNGEE. The CDR3 runs to 13 residues. CDR3 bases: TGTGCCAGCAGCGTCAGTCAACAACCTCCTTTATACTTC. It specifies CASSVSQQPPLYF.

The CDR3 spells CASSEGGADTGELFF. As DNA, the CDR3 is TGTGCCAGCAGTGAGGGGGGGGCCGACACCGGGGAGCTGTTTTTT. V gene TRBV6-4 combines with J gene TRBJ2-2; maybe TRBD2 (7 bases). The germline CDR1 and CDR2 sequences are MRHNA and SNTAGT. With 3 bases removed from V and 3 bases from J, the gap between germline ends came to 11 bases. The CDR3 runs to 15 residues.

This chain connects TRBV9 to TRBJ2-5; D may be TRBD1 (5 bases). The CDR3 has 15 residues. The V gene's germline CDR1 is SGDLS and CDR2 YYNGEE. V was trimmed by 2 bases and J by 4 bases, leaving 15 bases between them. This CDR3 is CASSVGRVVGETQYF. The CDR3 DNA is TGTGCCAGCAGCGTCGGCAGGGTGGTTGGAGAGACCCAGTACTTC.

The rearrangement joins TRBV27 to TRBJ2-1; 7 bases map to TRBD2. The CDR3 runs 15 residues. Trimming removed 7 bases from V and 3 bases from J; junction bases left unmatched: 9. Germline V CDR1 and CDR2: MNHEY, SMNVEV (reference sequence). The CDR3: CASTQAGDYYNEQFF. CDR3 sequence (DNA): TGTGCCAGCACTCAGGCGGGAGACTACTACAATGAGCAGTTCTTC.

The chain employs TRBV4-3 and TRBJ2-4, with 9 nucleotides matching TRBD1. The V gene's germline CDR1 is LGHNA and CDR2 YSLEER. The CDR3 has 15 residues. The trim removed 0 bases at V and 6 bases at J, leaving 3 bases unmatched. CDR3 bases: TGCGCCAGCAGCCAAGATCAGGGACAGGGAAACATTCAGTACTTC. It encodes CASSQDQGQGNIQYF.

V is TRBV7-2 and J is TRBJ1-5, with a weak D call TRBD1 (5 bases). Trimming pared 1 base from V and 7 bases from J, leaving 11 bases between. Germline-derived CDR1 and CDR2 are SGHTA and FQGNSA. The CDR3 runs 14 residues. The CDR3 reads CASSLGVGEQPQHF. CDR3 nucleotides: TGTGCCAGCAGCTTAGGGGTAGGGGAACAGCCCCAGCATTTT.

The V and J genes are TRBV19 and TRBJ2-5; tentative D call: TRBD2 (5 bases). Trimming removed 4 bases at V and 3 bases at J, with 12 bases between. Germline V gives CDR1 LNHDA, CDR2 SQIVND (reference sequence). This CDR3 has 14 residues. CDR3 amino acids: CASSKNYGEETQYF. The CDR3 DNA follows: TGTGCCAGTAGTAAAAATTACGGGGAAGAGACCCAGTACTTC. The full variable domain, rest sourced from reference TRBV19 and TRBJ2-5, is DGGITQSPKYLFRKEGQNVTLSCEQNLNHDAMYWYRQDPGQGLRLIYYSQIVNDFQKGDIAEGYSVSREKKESFPLTVTSAQKNPTAFYLCASSKNYGEETQYFGPGTRLLVL.